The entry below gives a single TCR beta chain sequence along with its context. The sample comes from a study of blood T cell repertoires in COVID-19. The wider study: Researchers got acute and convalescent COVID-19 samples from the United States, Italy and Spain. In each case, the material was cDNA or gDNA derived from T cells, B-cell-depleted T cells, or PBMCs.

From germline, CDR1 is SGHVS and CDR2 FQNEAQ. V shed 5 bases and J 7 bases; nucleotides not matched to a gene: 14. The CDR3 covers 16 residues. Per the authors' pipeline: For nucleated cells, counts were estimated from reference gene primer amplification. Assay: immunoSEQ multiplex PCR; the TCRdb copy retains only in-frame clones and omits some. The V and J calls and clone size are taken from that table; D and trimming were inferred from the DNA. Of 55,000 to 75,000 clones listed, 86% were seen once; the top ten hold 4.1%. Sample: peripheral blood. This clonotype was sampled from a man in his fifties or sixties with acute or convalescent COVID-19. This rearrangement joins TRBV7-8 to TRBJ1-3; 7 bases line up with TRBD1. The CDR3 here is CASSNRDSQGRNTIYF. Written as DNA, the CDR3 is TGTGCCAGCAGCAATAGGGACAGCCAGGGACGGAACACCATATATTTT.